A single sample is the source of the 29 T cell receptor beta chains below, sequenced in a study of T cells in Graves' hyperthyroidism and ophthalmopathy. The source material, RNA transcripts, was used to amplify TCR beta CDR3 regions. With the HTBI primer set, the TCR CDR3 went through a first round of RT-PCR. In TCRdb, the multiplex PCR reads were re-called with MiXCR into one record per CDR3 protein. The data contain approximately 610,000 distinct CDR3 sequences, about 14% of them singletons. The specimen was blood. The receptors stem from a woman aged 35 to 49 with Graves' ophthalmopathy.

This clonotype has a count of ten or more. CDR3 nucleotide sequence: TGTGCCAGCAGAGGACAGGGGGCAAGCCAGCCCCAGCATTTT. Its translation is CASRGQGASQPQHF. This chain joins TRBV6-2 or TRBV6-3 and TRBJ1-5, with 11 positions matching TRBD1. The length of the CDR3 is 14 residues. Germline assignment: CDR1 MNHEY and CDR2 SVGEGT. The junction had 5 bases not matched to a gene; V was cut back by 6 bases and J by 7 bases.

A few counts support this clonotype. The gene calls are TRBV11-2 and TRBJ2-3; TRBD1 is a possible D gene (5 bases). Trimming pared 2 bases from V and 0 bases from J, leaving 12 bases between. Germline V gene lookup returns CDR1 SGHAT and CDR2 FQNNGV. This CDR3 has 16 amino acids. The CDR3 DNA follows: TGTGCCAGCAGCTTATATGCTGGGGCTAGCACAGATACGCAGTATTTT. It codes for CASSLYAGASTDTQYF.

In its sample, this clonotype was seen many times. CDR3 amino acids: CASSLGGRANTEAFF. CDR3 bases: TGTGCCAGCAGTTTAGGGGGGCGGGCGAACACTGAAGCTTTCTTT. V gene TRBV28 combines with J gene TRBJ1-1; D might be TRBD1 (6 bases). Germline V CDR1 and CDR2: MDHEN, SYDVKM. The V and J ends lost 2 bases and 1 base respectively, with 11 bases between them. The CDR3 sequence is 15 residues long.

In this sample, this clonotype turned up many times. The genes are TRBV27 and TRBJ2-4, with TRBD1 as a possible D gene (6 bases). The CDR3 totals 13 residues. Germline V lookup: CDR1 MNHEY, CDR2 SMNVEV (reference sequence). V gave up 4 bases and J gave up 8 bases, with 12 bases separating them. The CDR3 spells CASSYRDGDIQYF. DNA for the CDR3: TGTGCCAGCAGTTACAGGGATGGTGACATTCAGTACTTC.

This clonotype was seen at least ten times. The chain is built from TRBV28 and TRBJ1-5; 11 positions match TRBD1. The ends lost 10 bases at V and 4 bases at J; junction bases unmatched: 9. In germline, CDR1 is MDHEN, CDR2 SYDVKM. This CDR3 contains 15 residues. The chain's CDR3 is CAIQSGTGGNQPQHF. CDR3 DNA: TGTGCCATCCAATCCGGGACAGGGGGTAATCAGCCCCAGCATTTT.

The genes are TRBV6-1 and TRBJ2-7; 10 positions agree with TRBD2. The CDR3 totals 14 residues. Germline V CDR1 and CDR2: MNHNS, SASEGT. Trimming removed 7 bases from V and 0 bases from J; junction bases left unmatched: 3. The CDR3 loop reads CASTEREGSYEQYF. The CDR3 DNA reads as TGTGCCAGCACGGAGCGGGAGGGCTCCTACGAGCAGTACTTC.

This rearrangement joins TRBV2 to TRBJ1-2; TRBD1 might be the D (5 bases). Germline assignment: CDR1 SNHLY and CDR2 FYNNEI. This CDR3 spans 15 amino acids. The V end was cut by 1 base, the J end by 4 bases, with 13 bases between. The CDR3 coding sequence is TGTGCCAGCAGTGAAGGGGCAGGGAAGATCTATGGCTACACCTTC. Translating gives CASSEGAGKIYGYTF.

This clonotype has only a few counts. The chain combines TRBV7-9 with TRBJ2-1; 11 nucleotides align to TRBD2. Germline CDR1 SEHNR, CDR2 FQNEAQ (reference sequence). The CDR3 is made up of 15 amino acids. V gave up 4 bases and J gave up 5 bases; unmatched junction bases: 4. CDR3 DNA sequence: TGTGCCAGCAGCTCGTGGACTAGCGGGCACAATGAGCAGTTCTTC. Translating it yields CASSSWTSGHNEQFF.

This clonotype appeared a few times. The rearrangement joins TRBV27 to TRBJ2-7; tentative D call: TRBD1 (6 bases). The germline V gene encodes CDR1 MNHEY and CDR2 SMNVEV (reference sequence). The CDR3 totals 17 residues. The V end lost 2 bases, the J end lost 0 bases, and 17 bases lay between the germline ends. The CDR3 here is CASSLVGALHNSYEQYF. Here the CDR3 DNA reads TGTGCCAGCAGTTTAGTGGGGGCGCTTCATAACTCCTACGAGCAGTACTTC.

This clonotype was counted at least ten times. This chain connects TRBV28 to TRBJ1-5; possibly TRBD1 for D (5 bases). The CDR3 runs to 16 residues. The germline V and J ends were trimmed by 1 base and 1 base, with 11 bases remaining between them. The germline CDR1 and CDR2 sequences are MDHEN and SYDVKM. CDR3 DNA: TGTGCCAGCAGTTTATACCAGGGAGGGAGCAATCAGCCCCAGCATTTT. Translation gives CASSLYQGGSNQPQHF.

This clonotype has only a few counts. The J gene is TRBJ1-1, the V gene TRBV25-1, with a possible D match to TRBD1 (6 bases). Germline V gene sequence: CDR1 MGHDK, CDR2 SYGVNS. The CDR3 extends over 16 amino acids. Between the trimmed V and J ends, which lost 0 bases and 3 bases, there was a span of 14 bases. CDR3 protein: CASSEYKRGLDTEAFF. CDR3 nucleotide sequence: TGTGCCAGCAGTGAATATAAGAGGGGGTTGGACACTGAAGCTTTCTTT.

The sample holds many counts of this clonotype. The rearrangement uses TRBV29-1 and TRBJ2-7; the match to TRBD1 covers 8 bases. Germline V gene lookup returns CDR1 SQVTM and CDR2 ANQGSEA. CDR3 length equals 13 residues. With V trimmed by 4 bases and J by 2 bases, 4 bases remained unmatched. Here the CDR3 reads CSVAEDRAYEQYF. The CDR3 coding sequence is TGCAGCGTTGCGGAGGACAGGGCCTACGAGCAGTACTTC.

The V and J genes are TRBV7-8 and TRBJ2-7; D possibly corresponds to TRBD2 (5 bases). Between the trimmed V and J ends, which lost 0 bases and 6 bases, there was a span of 9 bases. The CDR3 contains 13 residues. Germline values: CDR1 SGHVS, CDR2 FQNEAQ. The CDR3 sequence: CASSLAGVIEQYF. In DNA, the CDR3 is TGTGCCAGCAGCTTAGCGGGAGTGATCGAGCAGTACTTC.

There are a few counts of this clonotype. The rearrangement uses TRBV7-8 and TRBJ2-7; D gene ambiguous. The length of the CDR3 is 15 residues. The germline V and J ends were trimmed by 1 base and 3 bases, with 13 bases remaining between them. Germline V gives CDR1 SGHVS, CDR2 FQNEAQ. The CDR3 region is CASSLVGRQLYEQYF. Here the CDR3 DNA reads TGTGCCAGCAGCTTAGTCGGTCGGCAGCTCTACGAGCAGTACTTC. Full variable domain (rest looked up from reference TRBV7-8 and TRBJ2-7): GAGVSQSPRYKVAKRGQDVALRCDPISGHVSLFWYQQALGQGPEFLTYFQNEAQLDKSGLPSDRFFAERPEGSVSTLKIQRTQQEDSAVYLCASSLVGRQLYEQYFGPGTRLTVT.

This clonotype was seen repeatedly, ten times or more. The rearrangement uses TRBV12-5 and TRBJ1-1; 7 bases align to TRBD1. Germline values: CDR1 LGHNT, CDR2 FRNRAP. The CDR3 contains 15 residues. J gave up 1 base and V 5 bases, and 7 bases lay outside the gene matches. As DNA, the CDR3 is TGTGCTAGTGGTGCCCCGGGACAGAAGAACACTGAAGCTTTCTTT. It specifies CASGAPGQKNTEAFF. Based on the CDR3 plus reference TRBV12-5 and TRBJ1-1, the full variable domain is DARVTQTPRHKVTEMGQEVTMRCQPILGHNTVFWYRQTMMQGLELLAYFRNRAPLDDSGMPKDRFSAEMPDATLATLKIQPSEPRDSAVYFCASGAPGQKNTEAFFGQGTRLTVV.

In this sample, this clonotype turned up many times. The chain recombines TRBV20-1 with TRBJ2-7; 10 bases fit TRBD2. Germline CDR1 DFQATT, CDR2 SNEGSKA (reference sequence). The trim removed 6 bases at V and 4 bases at J, leaving 6 bases unmatched. The CDR3 spans 13 residues. CDR3 region: CSAPTSGRYEQYF. The CDR3 region has the DNA TGCAGTGCCCCGACTAGCGGGCGATACGAGCAGTACTTC.

The count of this clonotype is one. The chain recombines TRBV12-3 or TRBV12-4 with TRBJ1-5, with D uncertain. The CDR3 consists of 12 residues. V was trimmed by 7 bases and J by 9 bases, leaving 13 bases between them. CDR3 amino acids: CASNGEGLPQHF. The CDR3 nucleotides read TGTGCCAGCAACGGTGAGGGTTTGCCCCAGCATTTT.

The chain recombines TRBV20-1 with TRBJ1-2; perhaps TRBD1 as D (5 bases). Deletions cut 6 bases from V and 0 bases from J, with 23 bases between. Germline loops: CDR1 DFQATT, CDR2 SNEGSKA (reference sequence). The CDR3 extends over 17 amino acids. DNA for the CDR3: TGCAGTGCACCCCACCGGGGGGTCCATGTTTCTAACTATGGCTACACCTTC. It encodes CSAPHRGVHVSNYGYTF.

This clonotype was seen at least ten times. This sequence joins TRBV29-1 and TRBJ2-5, with unresolved D. V was shortened by 0 bases and J by 1 base, with 12 bases between the two germline ends. In germline, CDR1 is SQVTM, CDR2 ANQGSEA. This CDR3 has 15 residues. Here the CDR3 reads CSVEDLKRAQETQYF. CDR3 DNA: TGCAGCGTTGAAGATCTAAAACGAGCCCAAGAGACCCAGTACTTC.

Of note for this clonotype: One base away lies a much larger clone, so this may be a sequencing read error. The chain links TRBV11-2 to TRBJ1-2; D remains unclear. The CDR3 sequence is 15 residues long. Germline-derived CDR1 and CDR2 are SGHAT and FQNNGV. This chain's CDR3 is CASSHNRVLKYGCTF. The DNA of the CDR3 is TGTGCCAGCAGCCATAATAGGGTTTTGAAGTATGGCTGCACCTTC.

The rearrangement links TRBV27 to TRBJ2-5; 10 bases line up with TRBD2. Germline values: CDR1 MNHEY, CDR2 SMNVEV (reference sequence). Losses at the gene ends were 0 bases for V and 8 bases for J; bases not matched to a gene: 3. The CDR3 contains 14 residues. The CDR3 reads CASSLSASGSTQYF. The CDR3 DNA sequence: TGTGCCAGCAGTTTATCAGCTAGCGGGAGCACCCAGTACTTC.

This clonotype was recorded at least ten times. The V gene is TRBV12-3 or TRBV12-4, the J gene TRBJ2-7; tentative D call: TRBD1 (6 bases). There are 15 residues in the CDR3. Trimming stripped 4 bases from V and 2 bases from J, with 15 bases between. In nucleotides, the CDR3 is TGTGCCAGCAGTTCCCCCAAGGACAGTACCTACGAGCAGTACTTC. This sequence encodes CASSSPKDSTYEQYF.

This clonotype was counted many times. This CDR3 reads CSAREPLGRGSGANVLTF. The CDR3 nucleotides are TGCAGTGCTAGAGAACCCCTAGGCAGGGGCTCTGGGGCCAACGTCCTGACTTTC. V gene TRBV20-1 combines with J gene TRBJ2-6; the D gene is possibly TRBD1 (6 bases). The CDR3 runs to 18 residues. Trimming took 0 bases from V and 0 from J, leaving 15 bases between them. Looked up from germline, CDR1 is DFQATT and CDR2 is SNEGSKA (reference sequence).

Many counts were recorded for this clonotype. This chain links TRBV12-3 or TRBV12-4 with TRBJ2-5; D is unclear. Trimming left V 5 bases short and J 2 bases short, with 9 bases between. CDR3 size: 13 residues. CDR3 sequence (DNA): TGTGCCAGCAGTCCGCGGTATCAAGAGACCCAGTACTTC. Residues: CASSPRYQETQYF.

This clonotype was counted ten times or more. The CDR3 coding sequence is TGCAGTGCTACACTAGCGGTCCAAGAGACCCAGTACTTC. As protein: CSATLAVQETQYF. This chain links TRBV20-1 with TRBJ2-5; 8 bases are shared with TRBD2. Germline V lookup: CDR1 DFQATT, CDR2 SNEGSKA (reference sequence). This CDR3 contains 13 residues. With 4 bases clipped from V and 1 base from J, the junction kept 2 bases outside the gene matches.

The chain uses TRBV3-1 and TRBJ2-4; TRBD1 aligns across 8 bases. The CDR3 loop spans 19 amino acids. J lost 0 bases, V lost 4 bases, and 14 bases had no gene match. Germline CDR1 is LGHDT and CDR2 is YNNKEL (reference sequence). CDR3 nucleotide sequence: TGTGCCAGCAGCCGACGGACAGGGAGTGGTCAGGGAGCCAAAAACATTCAGTACTTC. Its translation is CASSRRTGSGQGAKNIQYF.

The rearrangement uses TRBV7-9 and TRBJ2-2; 7 positions agree with TRBD1. J was trimmed by 7 bases and V by 5 bases; bases with no gene match: 7. CDR1 and CDR2 (germline): SEHNR, FQNEAQ (reference sequence). The CDR3 is 14 amino acids. Here the CDR3 DNA reads TGTGCCAGCAGCCTCGAGGGGGCGCACGGGGAGCTGTTTTTT. Its protein is CASSLEGAHGELFF.

This clonotype appeared a few times. The rearrangement uses TRBV28 and TRBJ2-2; D possibly uses TRBD1 or TRBD2 (6 bases each). Germline-derived CDR1 and CDR2 are MDHEN and SYDVKM. The V end lost 7 bases, the J end lost 4 bases, and 13 bases lay between the germline ends. The length of the CDR3 is 14 residues. CDR3 coding DNA: TGTGCCAGCAAGTCAGGGGACTTCACCGGGGAGCTGTTTTTT. Protein: CASKSGDFTGELFF.

This clonotype was observed at least ten times. The gene calls are TRBV27 and TRBJ2-5, with D hard to call. This CDR3 spans 14 amino acids. With 0 bases removed from V and 4 bases from J, the gap between germline ends came to 9 bases. CDR1 MNHEY and CDR2 SMNVEV come from the germline V gene (reference sequence). DNA of the CDR3: TGTGCCAGCAGTTTATCGATTGGCAGAGAGACCCAGTACTTC. It yields the protein CASSLSIGRETQYF.